These 5 T cell receptor beta chains were sequenced from one sample in a study of blood T cell repertoires in COVID-19. Assay used: immunoSEQ multiplex PCR; TCRdb lists only in-frame clones, some missing. The sample includes some 150,000 clones, around 87% of them seen just once. Sequencing was done on a sample of peripheral blood. The source of these receptors is a woman in her fifties or sixties with active or convalescent COVID-19.

A few counts support this clone. The rearrangement links TRBV1 to TRBJ2-3; the D segment call TRBD2 is taken from the table without a DNA check. TRBV1 is a listed pseudogene. The CDR3 covers 12 residues. The CDR3 region has the DNA TGCACCACCCCGGGGGTATCAAATACGCAGTATTTT. Its translation is CTTPGVSNTQYF.

V gene TRBV19 combines with J gene TRBJ1-2; D ambiguous. Trimming left V 0 bases short and J 5 bases short, with 13 bases between. The CDR3 spans 15 residues. Germline-derived CDR1 and CDR2 are LNHDA and SQIVND (reference sequence). The CDR3 DNA is TGTGCCAGTAGTATAGATATAAAGGGCGGGTATGGCTACACCTTC. This codes for CASSIDIKGGYGYTF.

The chain combines TRBV10-1 with TRBJ1-2; the match to TRBD1 covers 10 bases. CDR1 and CDR2 from the germline V gene are WNHNN and SYGVQD (reference sequence). The length of the CDR3 is 16 residues. The V segment lost 5 bases and the J segment 3 bases; nucleotides outside the gene matches: 9. CDR3 in amino acids: CASSHLGTGAHYGYTF. The CDR3 nucleotides read TGCGCCAGCAGTCATCTGGGGACAGGGGCTCACTATGGCTACACCTTC.

In the case of this clone: One junction end does not reproduce the germline sequence, and a read error may be involved. The chain employs TRBV10-3 and TRBJ2-6, with D possibly being TRBD2 (7 bases). Germline CDR1 is ENHRY and CDR2 is SYGVKD. This CDR3 has 15 residues. This CDR3 reads CAITEGGSGANVLTF. The CDR3 DNA is TGTGCCATCACTGAGGGGGGGTCTGGGGCCAACGTCCTGACTTTC.

The chain has TRBV7-2 and TRBJ1-4; possibly TRBD1 for D (5 bases). Germline CDR1 reads SGHTA; CDR2 reads FQGNSA. Trimming took 5 bases from V and 3 from J, leaving 13 bases between them. The CDR3 totals 15 residues. The CDR3 here is CASSARVKPNEKLFF. The DNA for the CDR3 is TGTGCCAGCAGCGCCAGGGTGAAGCCTAATGAAAAACTGTTTTTT.